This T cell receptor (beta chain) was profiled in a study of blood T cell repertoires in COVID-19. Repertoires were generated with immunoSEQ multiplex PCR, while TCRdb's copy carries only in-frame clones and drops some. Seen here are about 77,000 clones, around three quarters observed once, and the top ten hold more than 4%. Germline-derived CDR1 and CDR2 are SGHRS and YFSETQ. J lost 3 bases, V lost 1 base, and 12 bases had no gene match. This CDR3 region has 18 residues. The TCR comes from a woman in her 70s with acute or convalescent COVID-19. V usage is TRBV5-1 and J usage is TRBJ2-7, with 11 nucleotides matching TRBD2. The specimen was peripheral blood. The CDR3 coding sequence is TGCGCCAGCAGCTTGTTAAATGAGCTAGCGGGGGGACTCTACGAGCAGTACTTC. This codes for CASSLLNELAGGLYEQYF.